This T cell receptor beta chain was sequenced during a study of blood T cell repertoires in COVID-19. Study details: Samples representing acute and convalescent COVID-19 were sourced from the United States, Italy and Spain. The analysed material was cDNA or gDNA that came from T cells, B-cell-depleted T cells, or PBMCs.

In germline, CDR1 is MNHNS, CDR2 SASEGT. The V gene lost 3 bases and the J gene lost 5 bases, with 11 bases spanning the gap. The CDR3 runs to 14 residues. Sequencing was performed with immunoSEQ multiplex PCR; in TCRdb, only in-frame clones are kept and a portion is missing. Here the sample spans fewer than 45,000 clones, around 82% being singletons. The V gene is TRBV6-1, the J gene TRBJ1-3; D is possibly TRBD1 (5 bases). Sample: peripheral blood. The clonotype comes from a man aged 35 to 55 with active or convalescent COVID-19. CDR3 DNA sequence: TGTGCCAGCAGTGAGTGGGGGGGAAGAAACACCATATATTTT. It encodes CASSEWGGRNTIYF.